The entry below gives a single TCR beta chain sequence along with its context. Other DNA sequences in the same sample also yield this CDR3. This specimen belongs to a study of blood T cell repertoires in COVID-19. Study context: The study drew acute and convalescent COVID-19 samples from the United States, Italy and Spain. T cells, B-cell-depleted T cells, or PBMCs provided the cDNA or gDNA that served as material.

Seattle's cohort entered during active infection and was followed longitudinally. Germline loops: CDR1 KGHSH, CDR2 LQKENI. Trimming took 6 bases from V and 3 from J; bases not matched to a gene: 4. CDR3 length equals 15 residues. As processed by the authors: Nucleated cell number was recorded as an estimate derived from reference gene primer amplification. Some clones are missing from TCRdb's copy, which holds only in-frame ones; the method was immunoSEQ multiplex PCR. The DNA gave D and trimming, while V, J and clone size come from that table. The table shows over 45,000 clones, with about 91% occurring only once.

The source is a woman aged 55-69 years with COVID-19, enrolled during active disease. The chain couples TRBV18 to TRBJ2-3; 12 bases are shared with TRBD2. What was sequenced was peripheral blood. CDR3 sequence: CASSPGLAGTDTQYF. The CDR3, as DNA: TGTGCCAGCTCTCCCGGACTAGCGGGGACAGATACGCAGTATTTT.